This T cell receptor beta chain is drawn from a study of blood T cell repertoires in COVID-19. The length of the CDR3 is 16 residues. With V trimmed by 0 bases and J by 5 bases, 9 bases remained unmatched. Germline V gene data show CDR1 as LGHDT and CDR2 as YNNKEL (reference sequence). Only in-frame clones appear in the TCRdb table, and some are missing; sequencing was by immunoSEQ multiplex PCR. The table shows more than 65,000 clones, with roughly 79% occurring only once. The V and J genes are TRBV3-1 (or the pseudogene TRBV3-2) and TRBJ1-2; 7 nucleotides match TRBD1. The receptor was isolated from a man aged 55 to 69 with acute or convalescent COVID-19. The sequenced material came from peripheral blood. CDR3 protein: CASSQDPLTGKYGYTF. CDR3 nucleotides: TGTGCCAGCAGCCAAGATCCCCTGACAGGGAAATATGGCTACACCTTC.